This T cell receptor beta chain was profiled in a study of T-cell memory formation after mild COVID-19. General study results and limits: CD4/CD8 balance characterized clones contracting day 15 to 85, and CD4+ skew characterized later expanders. Of the contracting clones, CD4+ ones lay mainly in CM and EM, and CD8+ ones in EMRA.

TCRdb analysed the 5' RACE reads with MiXCR anew, one entry per CDR3 protein. The data show fewer than 650,000 distinct CDR3 sequences, less than 25% seen once. This CDR3 contains 11 residues. Germline V CDR1 and CDR2: SQVTM, ANQGSEA. V lost 3 bases, J lost 13 bases, and 13 bases lay in between. With respect to this clonotype: Its specificity is not known.

V usage is TRBV29-1 and J usage is TRBJ2-1; weak D call: TRBD1 (6 bases). Sequencing used PBMCs or a T cell subset sorted from them (not recorded which). The clonotype originates from an adult woman who had mild COVID-19 (a few samples of this study predate the infection). Cell type and time point are not known. The CDR3 protein is CSVDTDSRQFF. DNA for the CDR3: TGCAGCGTTGACACGGACAGCCGTCAGTTCTTC.